The T cell receptor beta chain under discussion was sequenced for a study of T-cell memory formation after mild COVID-19. In the study overall: Each donor largely had its own TCR clusters.

The V and J ends lost 5 bases and 5 bases, in that order; junction bases with no gene match: 12. The CDR3 has 16 residues. Germline CDR1 SEHNR, CDR2 FQNEAQ (reference sequence). One entry per CDR3 protein results from TCRdb running MiXCR on the 5' RACE reads. The table lists roughly 450,000 distinct CDR3 sequences, roughly 18% of them singletons, with roughly an eighth in the top ten. This clonotype has just one count. The antigen remains undetermined. Study-level results: Clones from the second wave (peaking day 37) had unconfirmed SARS-CoV-2 specificity. Some clones that responded were present in memory (sampled pre-infection), which suggests cross-reactive memory joined.

This clonotype was sampled from an adult woman who had mild COVID-19 (a few samples of this study predate the infection). Cell type and time point are not known. Sequencing was carried out using PBMCs or a T cell subset sorted from them (not recorded which). The rearrangement joins TRBV7-9 to TRBJ2-3; 8 positions match TRBD2. CDR3 sequence (DNA): TGTGCCAGCAGCACGATAAAGCGGGAGTATGGAGATACGCAGTATTTT. It specifies CASSTIKREYGDTQYF.